Listed below are T cell receptor beta chains from one sample, sequenced in a study of blood T cell repertoires in COVID-19. Sequencing used immunoSEQ multiplex PCR; TCRdb keeps in-frame clones, though not all of them. Of 90,000 to 100,000 clones listed, about 89% are singletons. Sequenced input: peripheral blood. The source of these receptors is a middle-aged man with COVID-19, enrolled during active disease. CDR3s include the opening cysteine and the closing phenylalanine or tryptophan. Only some rows state a clone size, as once, few, many or a class for expanded clones.

>17|.|TRBV27|TRBJ1-5
CASTPAGAPYSNQPQHF
>18|.|TRBV4-2|TRBJ2-2
CASSRLLAGGPRTGELFF
>14|.|TRBV6-5|TRBJ1-2
CASSPDRGAYGYTF
>17|.|TRBV4-2|TRBJ2-7
CASSQAGGGTRAYEQYF
>15|.|TRBV18|TRBJ1-1
CASSPVAGQNTEAFF
>17|.|TRBV14|TRBJ1-2
CASSQGAQGIRAYGYTF
>16|.|TRBV28|TRBJ2-7
CASSPGQGMEEYEQYF
>13|.|TRBV4-1|TRBJ1-2
CASSPRESYGYTF
>14|.|TRBV5-1|TRBJ2-3
CASSLAGEADTQYF
>15|.|TRBV11-2|TRBJ1-2
CASSLTDRGNYGYTF
>16|.|TRBV4-2|TRBJ1-3
CASSQDRGTGGNTIYF
>15|.|TRBV28|TRBJ1-5
CASSTPDRYNQPQHF
>15|.|TRBV27|TRBJ1-6
CASSLPDRTNSPLHF
>18|once|TRBV2|TRBJ2-5
CASSEGGSGGAFYETQYF
>18|.|TRBV11-3|TRBJ2-2
CASSLDLGTSDSTGELFF
>15|.|TRBV5-1|TRBJ2-3
CASSPRRGSTDTQYF
>13|.|TRBV3-1/TRBV3-2|TRBJ1-1
CASSQVESGEAFF
>12|.|TRBV6-5|TRBJ1-1
CASSEGHLRAFF
>14|.|TRBV4-1|TRBJ1-2
CASSPNGGADGYTF
>13|once|TRBV5-1|TRBJ2-1
CASSLDRRNEQFF
>17|.|TRBV11-2|TRBJ1-3
CASSRGSLTGAGNTIYF
>15|.|TRBV6-1|TRBJ1-1
CASSEGPGMNTEAFF
>13|.|TRBV20-1|TRBJ1-2
CSASGTGGNGYTF
>14|.|TRBV4-2|TRBJ2-1
CASSQRGGAYEQFF
>15|.|TRBV3-1/TRBV3-2|TRBJ2-3
CASSPAGAGTDTQYF
>13|.|TRBV2|TRBJ1-1
CASGELLFAEAFF
>13|once|TRBV10-2|TRBJ1-2
CASSDRFNYGYTF